A selection of T cell receptor beta chains follows, all from one sample in a study of response to subunit inactivated influenza vaccine. One entry per CDR3 protein results from TCRdb running MiXCR on the RT-PCR reads. The sample lists around 850,000 distinct CDR3 sequences, 15% to 20% seen once, with about 11% in the top ten. This specimen was PBMCs from blood, taken around 5 days after vaccination. The receptors originated from a man in his fifties who received an inactivated influenza vaccine. The CDR3 runs from the conserved cysteine through the conserved F or W. The order of the fields is J gene, V gene, clone size, CDR3 protein. Some rows mark clone size as missing; the rest say once, few, many or name a class of expanded clone.

>TRBJ2-3|TRBV5-1|.
CASSLQRGPTDTQYF
>TRBJ1-2|TRBV4-1|.
CASSQAGWGGSEGYGYTF
>TRBJ1-2|TRBV4-2|few
CASSQAQGRDGYTF
>TRBJ2-2|TRBV5-1|.
CASSWDIGAGELFF
>TRBJ2-5|TRBV7-8|.
CASSFGQTRETQYF
>TRBJ2-1|TRBV20-1|few
CSARRSSYNEQFF
>TRBJ2-7|TRBV7-7|few
CASSRDRQSGEQYF
>TRBJ2-2|TRBV7-7|few
CASRDTGSVTGELFF
>TRBJ1-2|TRBV12-3/TRBV12-4|few
CASSLYSGGYTF
>TRBJ1-2|TRBV14|.
CASSPHLGQGTDGYTF
>TRBJ2-7|TRBV7-9|.
CASSTGTAAHHEQYF
>TRBJ2-7|TRBV4-1|.
CASSQETGASYEQYF
>TRBJ1-5|TRBV27|few
CASSFLNSNQPQHF
>TRBJ2-1|TRBV6-1|few
CASSGPGVGTAPYNEQFF
>TRBJ2-4|TRBV6-1|few
CATRGNLAKNIQYF
>TRBJ2-1|TRBV6-1|few
CASKVSLSSYNEQFF
>TRBJ1-5|TRBV10-3|.
CAIRAGTGGFQPQHF
>TRBJ1-6|TRBV20-1|many
CSARVPGENNSPLHF
>TRBJ2-1|TRBV24-1|.
CATSVRDEQFF
>TRBJ2-1|TRBV20-1|many
CSASRDSYNEQFF
>TRBJ2-7|TRBV3-1|few
CASSQGQWRPYEQYF
>TRBJ2-1|TRBV5-6|.
CASSLSTGLFF
>TRBJ2-1|TRBV6-5|few
CASSSPGDAVNEQFF
>TRBJ1-1|TRBV4-1|few
CASSQDPANTEAFF
>TRBJ2-5|TRBV12-3/TRBV12-4|.
CASSPGLAGPYQETQYF
>TRBJ2-7|TRBV20-1|many
CSARRLGGYEQYF
>TRBJ2-3|TRBV30|few
CAWSIGLAVWADTQYF
>TRBJ1-6|TRBV7-6|few
CASSLEGAFNSPLHF
>TRBJ2-6|TRBV15|few
CATSRDWRVGSGANVLTF
>TRBJ2-1|TRBV12-3/TRBV12-4|.
CASSLEASGGYNEQFF
>TRBJ1-1|TRBV3-1|.
CASSQGVRSEAFF
>TRBJ2-7|TRBV4-3|few
CASSRLRGGSYEQYF
>TRBJ2-7|TRBV20-1|few
CSARIQEYEQYF
>TRBJ2-7|TRBV7-6|.
CASSYRDVFYEQYF
>TRBJ2-1|TRBV24-1|.
CATSAHRRGNEQFF